These 13 T cell receptor beta chains originate from one sample sequenced in a study of blood T cell repertoires in COVID-19. Data came from immunoSEQ multiplex PCR; TCRdb stores just in-frame clones and leaves some out. The sample lists about 140,000 clones, over 80% seen once, with 1.5% to 2% in the top ten. The sample comprised peripheral blood. These receptors all come from a woman aged 45 to 65 with acute or convalescent COVID-19.

The rearrangement uses TRBV20-1 and TRBJ2-7; possible D gene TRBD2, 5 bases. Germline CDR1 and CDR2: DFQATT and SNEGSKA (reference sequence). CDR3 length: 11 amino acids. The ends were cut back, 5 bases at V and 4 bases at J, with 9 bases in the middle. The CDR3 region has the DNA TGCAGTGCTGGGGAGACATACGAGCAGTACTTC. It translates to CSAGETYEQYF.

In its sample, this clone was seen once. For the CDR3, the DNA is TGTGCCAGCAGCTTAGATATGGGGGGAGGAGAGCAGTTCTTC. It is translated as CASSLDMGGGEQFF. The rearrangement joins TRBV11-2 to TRBJ2-1; perhaps TRBD2 as D (6 bases). In germline, CDR1 is SGHAT, CDR2 FQNNGV. V was shortened by 0 bases and J by 10 bases, with 13 bases between the two germline ends. The CDR3 runs 14 residues.

A single count supports this clone. The V and J genes are TRBV4-2 and TRBJ1-2; weak D call: TRBD1 (5 bases). V was cut by 4 bases and J by 2 bases, with 17 bases left in between. Germline-derived CDR1 and CDR2 are LGHNA and YNFKEQ. The CDR3 extends over 16 amino acids. CDR3 sequence reads: CASSRDYGFTNYGYTF. For the CDR3, the DNA is TGTGCCAGCAGCCGGGACTACGGGTTCACCAACTATGGCTACACCTTC.

The V and J genes are TRBV7-9 and TRBJ1-1; maybe TRBD1 (5 bases). The CDR3 runs 14 residues. CDR1 is SEHNR, CDR2 FQNEAQ, per germline (reference sequence). V was cut by 5 bases and J by 1 base, with 11 bases left in between. Written as DNA, the CDR3 is TGTGCCAGCAGCCCCGGGACTAGGAACACTGAAGCTTTCTTT. It is translated as CASSPGTRNTEAFF.

The rearrangement joins TRBV7-3 to TRBJ2-3; TRBD2 aligns across 13 bases. Trimming cost V 1 base and J 0 bases; bases outside gene matches: 7. The CDR3 runs 19 residues. Germline CDR1 and CDR2: SGHTA and FQGTGA. CDR3 loop: CASSLSLLAGGPSTDTQYF. The CDR3 DNA reads as TGTGCCAGCAGCTTAAGCCTACTAGCGGGGGGGCCTAGCACAGATACGCAGTATTTT.

The chain links TRBV6-5 to TRBJ2-1; 7 bases line up with TRBD1. The J segment lost 0 bases and the V segment lost 10 bases, leaving 6 bases of the junction unmatched. Per germline, CDR1 MNHEY and CDR2 SVGAGI. This CDR3 has 14 residues. CDR3 DNA sequence: TGTGCCACCAGACAGGGAAGCTCCTACAATGAGCAGTTCTTC. Translated, it gives CATRQGSSYNEQFF.

The chain is built from TRBV3-1 (or the pseudogene TRBV3-2) and TRBJ2-1, with TRBD2 matching over 7 bases. Germline V CDR1 and CDR2: LGHDT, YNNKEL (reference sequence). The CDR3 runs to 14 residues. Trimming at V came to 3 bases and at J to 6 bases, leaving 5 bases not matched to a gene. The CDR3 DNA sequence: TGTGCCAGCAGCCAGGGGACTACTCGCAATGAGCAGTTCTTC. This sequence encodes CASSQGTTRNEQFF.

The V and J genes are TRBV7-3 and TRBJ2-5; tentative D call: TRBD2 (5 bases). The V end was cut by 5 bases, the J end by 5 bases, with 15 bases between. Germline lookup yields CDR1 SGHTA and CDR2 FQGTGA. The CDR3 has 14 residues. In nucleotides, the CDR3 is TGTGCCAGCAGCCTAAGGGCTAGCTACGAGACCCAGTACTTC. It codes for CASSLRASYETQYF.

The V call is TRBV19, the J call TRBJ2-1, with TRBD2 matching over 11 bases. V trimming: 6 bases; J trimming: 6 bases; junction bases outside the gene matches: 4. The germline gives CDR1 LNHDA, CDR2 SQIVND (reference sequence). CDR3 length: 14 amino acids. The CDR3, as DNA: TGTGCCAGTAGGGGACTAGCGGCTCTCAATGAGCAGTTCTTC. This sequence encodes CASRGLAALNEQFF.

The V call is TRBV25-1, the J call TRBJ1-1, with D possibly being TRBD1 (6 bases). V gave up 5 bases and J gave up 5 bases, with 21 bases separating them. CDR3 length equals 16 residues. Germline V gives CDR1 MGHDK, CDR2 SYGVNS. CDR3 sequence: CASSTRGATRGTEAFF. In DNA form, the CDR3 reads TGTGCCAGCAGTACCCGTGGGGCAACGAGGGGGACTGAAGCTTTCTTT.

The genes are TRBV19 and TRBJ1-1, with 9 nucleotides matching TRBD1. After removal of 4 bases from V and 3 bases from J, the junction contained 3 bases not matched to a gene. Germline values: CDR1 LNHDA, CDR2 SQIVND (reference sequence). The CDR3 runs 14 residues. CDR3 sequence: CASSRQGGYTEAFF. Written as DNA, the CDR3 is TGTGCCAGTAGTAGACAGGGGGGATACACTGAAGCTTTCTTT.

The V gene is TRBV14, the J gene TRBJ1-1; D may be TRBD1 (6 bases). Germline V lookup: CDR1 SGHDN, CDR2 FVKESK. V was cut by 3 bases and J by 4 bases, with 12 bases left in between. The length of the CDR3 is 14 residues. CDR3 nucleotides: TGTGCCAGCAGCCAGCCGGGGGGGCTCACTGAAGCTTTCTTT. Protein product: CASSQPGGLTEAFF.

This clone appeared a single time. Other nucleotide sequences in the sample specify the same CDR3. The chain has TRBV4-1 and TRBJ1-2; 8 nucleotides align to TRBD1. V was pared by 4 bases and J by 3 bases, with 4 bases of the junction left unmatched. CDR3 length equals 14 residues. Per germline, CDR1 MGHRA and CDR2 YSYEKL. Here the CDR3 DNA reads TGCGCCAGCAGCCCCCCGACAGGGGACTATGGCTACACCTTC. This translates into CASSPPTGDYGYTF.